Below are 19 T cell receptor beta chains sequenced from a single sample in a study of early stage breast cancer tumors. Libraries were prepared by immunoSEQ multiplex PCR; TCRdb keeps only in-frame clonotypes and omits some of them. Here the sample spans roughly 10,000 clones, 78% being singletons. What was sequenced was normal breast tissue next to the tumor. These receptors came from a person aged 40-50 years with breast cancer.

The CDR3 reads CASSLARGDYEQYF. In nucleotides, the CDR3 is TGTGCCAGCAGCTTAGCCCGAGGGGATTACGAGCAGTACTTC. This chain connects TRBV7-2 to TRBJ2-7; tentatively, D is TRBD1 or TRBD2 (5 bases each). The V end was cut by 0 bases, the J end by 4 bases, with 10 bases between. This CDR3 region has 14 residues. CDR1 and CDR2 (germline): SGHTA, FQGNSA.

The chain joins TRBV7-9 to TRBJ1-4; TRBD1 agrees at 9 bases. The trim removed 3 bases at V and 5 bases at J, leaving 4 bases unmatched. The CDR3 totals 15 residues. Germline V lookup: CDR1 SEHNR, CDR2 FQNEAQ (reference sequence). In DNA form, the CDR3 reads TGTGCCAGCAGCTTGGGAGGGACAGGGAATGAAAAACTGTTTTTT. It is translated as CASSLGGTGNEKLFF.

A single count supports this clone. The V call is TRBV7-9, the J call TRBJ1-3; possible D gene TRBD1, 6 bases. CDR1 and CDR2 (germline): SEHNR, FQNEAQ (reference sequence). Trimming took 5 bases from V and 4 from J, leaving 12 bases between them. This CDR3 region has 14 residues. CDR3 DNA: TGTGCCAGCAGCGTGCAGGGGAAAGGAAACACCATATATTTT. Translation gives CASSVQGKGNTIYF.

The genes are TRBV19 and TRBJ2-1; TRBD2 agrees at 7 bases. CDR1 LNHDA and CDR2 SQIVND come from the germline V gene (reference sequence). The junction had 13 bases not matched to a gene; V was cut back by 6 bases and J by 2 bases. This CDR3 contains 17 residues. CDR3 sequence: CASSFDLASGAYNEQFF. CDR3 DNA sequence: TGTGCCAGTAGCTTTGACTTGGCTAGCGGAGCCTACAATGAGCAGTTCTTC.

This chain links TRBV6-1 with TRBJ2-7, with D tentatively TRBD1 (5 bases). The germline CDR1 and CDR2 sequences are MNHNS and SASEGT. Trimming pared 6 bases from V and 4 bases from J, leaving 10 bases between. This CDR3 has 12 amino acids. In nucleotides, the CDR3 is TGTGCCAGCAGCGCGACAGTTTACGAGCAGTACTTC. It is translated as CASSATVYEQYF.

The rearrangement uses TRBV19 and TRBJ2-1; 7 nucleotides match TRBD2. The CDR3 runs 14 residues. Looked up from germline, CDR1 is LNHDA and CDR2 is SQIVND (reference sequence). V shed 10 bases, J shed 4 bases, and the junction held 10 bases outside the gene matches. The CDR3 here is CATSRDYPYNEQFF. CDR3 nucleotides: TGTGCCACCTCCCGGGACTATCCATACAATGAGCAGTTCTTC.

This clone appeared a few times. V and J are TRBV7-9 and TRBJ1-2; no firm D call. Between the trimmed V and J ends, which lost 10 bases and 2 bases, there was a span of 14 bases. This CDR3 comprises 13 residues. Germline lookup yields CDR1 SEHNR and CDR2 FQNEAQ (reference sequence). The chain's CDR3 is CATPATGNYGYTF. As DNA, the CDR3 is TGTGCCACACCCGCTACGGGCAACTATGGCTACACCTTC.

The V gene is TRBV7-3, the J gene TRBJ2-3; D is ambiguous. There are 15 residues in the CDR3. Germline V gives CDR1 SGHTA, CDR2 FQGTGA. With 2 bases removed from V and 3 bases from J, the gap between germline ends came to 12 bases. CDR3 amino acids: CASSLQGISTDTQYF. In nucleotides, the CDR3 is TGTGCCAGCAGCTTACAAGGAATTAGTACAGATACGCAGTATTTT.

The table lists this clone with a few counts. The V and J genes are TRBV29-1 and TRBJ2-5; 14 bases are shared with TRBD2. This CDR3 spans 16 amino acids. Germline lookup yields CDR1 SQVTM and CDR2 ANQGSEA. The ends lost 7 bases at V and 2 bases at J; junction bases unmatched: 9. The CDR3 loop reads CSGTSGGYGGQETQYF. CDR3 in DNA: TGCAGCGGGACTAGCGGGGGGTACGGAGGGCAAGAGACCCAGTACTTC.

This chain joins TRBV2 and TRBJ2-5; 8 bases agree with TRBD1. The ends lost 7 bases at V and 4 bases at J; junction bases unmatched: 5. The germline V gene encodes CDR1 SNHLY and CDR2 FYNNEI. This CDR3 has 13 amino acids. CDR3 region: CASNQGAGETQYF. For the CDR3, the DNA is TGTGCCAGCAATCAGGGGGCGGGAGAGACCCAGTACTTC.

The chain has TRBV27 and TRBJ2-6; D ambiguous. CDR1 MNHEY and CDR2 SMNVEV come from the germline V gene (reference sequence). The germline V and J ends were trimmed by 0 bases and 12 bases, with 12 bases remaining between them. This CDR3 has 14 residues. CDR3 bases: TGTGCCAGCAGTTTATCCCCAATAAGTAGCGTCCTGACTTTC. This codes for CASSLSPISSVLTF.

Only one count was recorded for this clone. V usage is TRBV6-7 and J usage is TRBJ2-3; 12 positions agree with TRBD2. TRBV6-7 is placed among ORFs of uncertain function. V trimming: 5 bases; J trimming: 6 bases; junction bases outside the gene matches: 6. The CDR3 contains 15 residues. In DNA, the CDR3 is TGTGCCAGCAGTCTCGGACTAGCGGGATTGGATACGCAGTATTTT. Protein: CASSLGLAGLDTQYF.

The chain is built from TRBV19 and TRBJ2-3, with 14 bases aligning to TRBD2. J was trimmed by 6 bases and V by 3 bases; bases with no gene match: 8. The CDR3 sequence is 17 residues long. Germline V gives CDR1 LNHDA, CDR2 SQIVND (reference sequence). CDR3 DNA: TGTGCCAGTAGTATTCCGGGACTAGCGGGAGCAATTGATACGCAGTATTTT. Residues: CASSIPGLAGAIDTQYF.

This clone has a handful of counts. The chain joins TRBV5-1 to TRBJ2-3, with 7 positions matching TRBD2. The CDR3 has 17 residues. Germline loops: CDR1 SGHRS, CDR2 YFSETQ. J gave up 1 base and V 4 bases, and 12 bases lay outside the gene matches. CDR3 bases: TGCGCCAGCAGCAGAGATCTAGCGGCCTCGGGCACAGATACGCAGTATTTT. Its translation is CASSRDLAASGTDTQYF.

The J gene is TRBJ2-1, the V gene TRBV6-1, with 9 bases fitting TRBD1. The CDR3 is 15 residues long. Germline CDR1 reads MNHNS; CDR2 reads SASEGT. Trimming at V came to 7 bases and at J to 0 bases, leaving 4 bases not matched to a gene. The CDR3 protein is CASKLTGGSYNEQFF. Here the CDR3 DNA reads TGTGCCAGCAAATTGACAGGGGGCTCCTACAATGAGCAGTTCTTC.

This chain links TRBV18 with TRBJ2-1; D is ambiguous. Trimming stripped 2 bases from V and 6 bases from J, with 14 bases between. This CDR3 has 15 residues. Germline lookup yields CDR1 KGHSH and CDR2 LQKENI. The CDR3 nucleotides are TGTGCCAGCTCACCAAGGCAAGGCGCTCCCAATGAGCAGTTCTTC. Encoded protein: CASSPRQGAPNEQFF.

A few counts support this clone. V gene TRBV10-1 combines with J gene TRBJ1-5; no clear D gene. The germline CDR1 and CDR2 sequences are WNHNN and SYGVQD (reference sequence). Trimming stripped 2 bases from V and 3 bases from J, with 5 bases between. This CDR3 contains 13 residues. The CDR3 nucleotides are TGCGCCAGCAGTGAGGGTCTCAATCAGCCCCAGCATTTT. Its protein product is CASSEGLNQPQHF.

The chain links TRBV6-1 to TRBJ2-5, with TRBD1 matching over 7 bases. Germline lookup yields CDR1 MNHNS and CDR2 SASEGT. Trimming took 3 bases from V and 1 from J; bases not matched to a gene: 8. The CDR3 runs 16 residues. CDR3 DNA: TGTGCCAGCAGTGACGAGGACAGGCTTGGCCAAGAGACCCAGTACTTC. Amino acid sequence: CASSDEDRLGQETQYF.

This clone was observed a single time. V and J are TRBV2 and TRBJ2-4; D may be TRBD1 or TRBD2 (5 bases each). Germline-derived CDR1 and CDR2 are SNHLY and FYNNEI. CDR3 length: 16 amino acids. V was trimmed by 5 bases and J by 4 bases, leaving 18 bases between them. For the CDR3, the DNA is TGTGCCAGCAGTATAGGGGACCTCGGGGAAAAAAACATTCAGTACTTC. It specifies CASSIGDLGEKNIQYF.